The following is a T cell receptor beta chain sequence with its context. This clone was found a few times. Its antigen is still unknown. The record has no base qualities; no much larger clone is one base away. The record originates from a study of PD-1 blockade in classical Hodgkin lymphoma (dated by TCRdb to 2018 to 2021). For the wider study: Nivolumab dosing was 3 mg/kg intravenously every 2 weeks, continuing until either disease progression or unacceptable toxicity. A peripheral blood immune signature of response to PD-1 blockade in classical Hodgkin lymphoma was defined using TCR beta sequencing and CyTOF.

CDR3 length: 13 amino acids, cysteine to phenylalanine. Only CDR3 DNA is held: 39 bases, read in frame from base 1. From a lookup of the germline V gene, CDR1 and CDR2 are MNHEY and SVGAGI. Cut back by 2 bases and 4 bases, the V and J ends lie 6 bases apart. The Qiagen DNeasy kit was used to extract genomic DNA both from unsorted PBMCs and from the negatively selected CD4+ and CD8+ fractions. Amplification of TCR beta CDR3 regions was done by immunoSEQ multiplex PCR with primers that anneal to V and J segments. Amplification bias was minimized using a synthetic immune receptor repertoire, and residual bias was removed computationally after sequencing. The paper's processing steps were these. Repertoire diversity was quantified as the Shannon entropy index using custom Python scripts. Unsorted, CD4+ and CD8+ repertoires were analyzed separately, except for combined analyses in which CD4+ and CD8+ sequences were merged in silico. A clone was considered expanded if an increase in frequency of at least 2-fold after treatment relative to C1D1 was found, and a pseudocount of 0.5 was applied to clones undetected at baseline. Singleton clones were defined as clones with 0 or 1 copy at C1D1, and non-singleton clones were defined as clones with 2 or more copies. By matching protein sequences in sorted samples from the same patient, clones expanded in unsorted samples were annotated as CD4+, CD8+ or unknown. Diversity changes from C1D1 to C4D1 were tested in paired samples using Wilcoxon tests. TCRdb mirrors the immuneACCESS table, restricted to in-frame sequences. Some clones are absent from its copies; in checked studies, under half trace to an unresolved V gene, and the reason for the others is unknown. That table supplies the V and J calls and clone size; D and trimming were determined from the DNA. In all, the sample holds about 19,000 clones, and roughly 90% of those were seen once. Roughly 5% of the sample goes to the ten largest clones.

General study outcomes and caveats: Baseline diversity similar to that of newly diagnosed patients was observed in trial patients achieving complete response, whereas significantly lower diversity was observed in partial responders and progressors. Baseline TCR diversity was reported to be lower in newly diagnosed patients than in healthy donors, and even lower in relapsed/refractory patients. The study was restricted to a single clinical trial cohort, and the causes of repertoire differences, possibly disease activity or prior therapy, were left undefined. Lower diversity was observed in patients in whom nivolumab was started less than 1 year after ASCT, and these patients were excluded from later analyses so that confounding by immune reconstitution would be avoided. By C4D1, a significant rise was seen in CD4+ TCR diversity but not in CD8+ TCR diversity (p=0.0027 vs p=0.16), and the rise was most apparent among complete responders (p=0.02).

The sample's time point label, in plain terms: cycle 4 day 1 (C4D1), after five to seven weeks of nivolumab. Relapse after autologous stem cell transplantation had occurred in all trial patients, and cohorts A, B and C were distinguished by prior brentuximab vedotin exposure. A Miltenyi CD8+ T cell isolation kit was used for magnetic negative selection to purify CD8+ T cells from thawed PBMCs. The trial cohort included roughly 60 patients with relapsed/refractory classical Hodgkin lymphoma, and each patient had a best overall response of complete response, partial response or progressive disease. Trial patients were treated with single-agent nivolumab in the multi-cohort phase II CheckMate 205 trial. An independent review committee assessed best overall response by applying the 2007 International Working Group response criteria. Trial PBMCs were collected immediately before nivolumab initiation (C1D1) and during therapy at cycle 2 day 1 and cycle 4 day 1. Peripheral blood was collected in 8 mL Vacutainer Cell Preparation Tubes, from which PBMCs were isolated by centrifugation and then cryopreserved. Purified CD4+ and CD8+ fractions were generated only in cases for which an additional PBMC sample was available. Magnetically labelled cells were removed on LS columns in a quadroMACS separator, and the flow-through was collected as the purified fraction.

This TCR was recovered from a human donor with classical Hodgkin lymphoma. The sample here was CD8+ T cells from blood, taken before the fourth cycle of nivolumab. In this chain, TRBV6-5 is recombined with TRBJ1-5; the D gene identity is not certain. CDR3 sequence: CASSYGLNQPQHF. The bases are TGTGCCAGCAGTTACGGGCTAAATCAGCCCCAGCATTTT.